This TCR beta chain stems from a study of T-cell memory formation after mild COVID-19. Study information: Each donor largely had its own TCR clusters. Findings of the study overall: CD4+ bias marked clones expanding day 15 to 37, unlike balanced contracting clones.

This clonotype turned up a few times. The antigen remains undetermined. Looked up from germline, CDR1 is SQVTM and CDR2 is ANQGSEA. The CDR3 has 12 amino acids. Trimming removed 3 bases at V and 4 bases at J, with 9 bases between. TCR alpha and TCR beta cDNA libraries carrying sample barcodes and UMIs were produced by 5'RACE using constant-segment primers. Each CDR3 protein gets one entry after TCRdb re-called the 5' RACE reads with MiXCR. The profile shows hundreds of thousands of distinct CDR3 sequences, less than 20% of them singletons. This clonotype was obtained from a man aged 18 to 29 who had mild COVID-19 (a few samples of this study predate the infection). Cell type and time point are not known. Material: PBMCs or a T cell subset sorted from them (not recorded which). V and J are TRBV29-1 and TRBJ1-2; no clear D gene. The DNA of the CDR3 is TGCAGCGTTGATGGGCAGGTCTATGGCTACACCTTC. Translating gives CSVDGQVYGYTF.